The sequence of this T cell receptor beta chain was determined in a study of OX40 agonist ivuxolimab in advanced cancers. Study overall: The patients received agonistic anti-OX40 (CD134) antibody ivuxolimab. Study-wide points: With doses of 0.1-3.0 mg/kg, partial responders showed among the lowest clonal expansion.

The CDR3 consists of 14 residues. Trimming stripped 6 bases from V and 4 bases from J, with 13 bases between. Germline assignment: CDR1 MGHRA and CDR2 YSYEKL. About this clone: Its antigen is unknown.

Libraries were prepared by immunoSEQ multiplex PCR; TCRdb keeps only in-frame clonotypes and omits some of them. Here the sample spans about 84,000 clones, over 65% being singletons. The sequence was obtained from an adult with an advanced solid tumor such as melanoma, head and neck, liver or kidney cancer. The V call is TRBV4-1, the J call TRBJ2-1, with D perhaps matching TRBD1 (5 bases). The specimen was CD4+ or CD8+ T cells sorted from blood, collected in a trial of the OX40 agonist ivuxolimab. The CDR3 coding sequence is TGCGCCAGCAGATCGATTCAGGGATACAATGAGCAGTTCTTC. Its protein is CASRSIQGYNEQFF.